A selection of T cell receptor beta chains follows, all from one sample in a study of blood T cell repertoires in COVID-19. This table comes from immunoSEQ multiplex PCR, and its TCRdb copy is limited to in-frame clones, with some not included. Here the sample spans around 70,000 clones, 80% to 90% being singletons. Sequencing was performed on peripheral blood. These receptors were taken from a woman older than 75 with active or convalescent COVID-19. Both conserved end residues are part of each CDR3. The D gene is left open where the match is weak. A clone size is listed for some rows: how often the clone was seen (once, few, many), or a class if it is expanded.

DNA | CDR3 | D | J | V | size
TGTGCCAGCTCACCCACCAGGGGGGGCAATCAGCCCCAGCATTTT | CASSPTRGGNQPQHF | TRBD1 | TRBJ1-5 | TRBV18 | few
TGTGCCAGCAGCCCGGTAGCGAATACCGGGGAGCTGTTTTTT | CASSPVANTGELFF | NA | TRBJ2-2 | TRBV11-2 | NA
TGCAGCGTTGAGAGACAGGGTTTGAATGAGCAGTTCTTC | CSVERQGLNEQFF | TRBD1 | TRBJ2-1 | TRBV29-1 | NA
TGTGCCAGCAGTACCGACAGGGGCCCGGGCTACACCTTC | CASSTDRGPGYTF | TRBD1 | TRBJ1-2 | TRBV6-2/TRBV6-3 | NA
TGTGCCAGCAGCAGTGGGCAGGCTAATGAAAAACTGTTTTTT | CASSSGQANEKLFF | NA | TRBJ1-4 | TRBV3-1/TRBV3-2 | NA
TGTGCCAGCACCCCCTCCGGTCTAGCGGGAAGGGGGGAGCAGTACTTC | CASTPSGLAGRGEQYF | TRBD2 | TRBJ2-7 | TRBV11-3 | NA
TGCGCCAGCAGCCAAGGACTGGCCCTTGGAAACACCATATATTTT | CASSQGLALGNTIYF | NA | TRBJ1-3 | TRBV4-1 | NA
TGTGCCAGCAGGTCCATAGCGGGATCCACCTACAATGAGCAGTTCTTC | CASRSIAGSTYNEQFF | TRBD2 | TRBJ2-1 | TRBV11-3 | NA
TGCGCCAGCAGCTCGACTACGACAGGATGGAACACTGAAGCTTTCTTT | CASSSTTTGWNTEAFF | NA | TRBJ1-1 | TRBV5-1 | NA
TGTGCCAGCACCCTAGGGACTAGCGGGTTTTACAATGAGCAGTTCTTC | CASTLGTSGFYNEQFF | TRBD2 | TRBJ2-1 | TRBV3-1/TRBV3-2 | few
TGTGCCAGCTCACCCGGTTCGAACGAGCAGTACTTC | CASSPGSNEQYF | NA | TRBJ2-7 | TRBV18 | NA
TGCGCCAGCAGCTTGGGGGGACAGGCGAGGTACAATGAGCAGTTCTTC | CASSLGGQARYNEQFF | TRBD1 | TRBJ2-1 | TRBV5-1 | NA
TGTGCCAGCAGCCGGGGACAGGGGTCCGAGCAGTACTTC | CASSRGQGSEQYF | TRBD1 | TRBJ2-7 | TRBV6-5 | once
TGTGCCAGCAGCCCCATTGCGGGGGGCATTCAGTACTTC | CASSPIAGGIQYF | TRBD2 | TRBJ2-4 | TRBV5-6 | NA
TGTGCCAGCAGCTTATTAGGAGTAGCGGGAAAAGAGACCCAGTACTTC | CASSLLGVAGKETQYF | TRBD2 | TRBJ2-5 | TRBV7-9 | NA
TGTGCCAGCAGCTTTGGGGGTCGGACAGGTGTCGGGAGGGCTGAAGCTTTCTTT | CASSFGGRTGVGRAEAFF | TRBD1 | TRBJ1-1 | TRBV11-3 | NA
TGTGCCAGCAGCCTAAAACAGGGAGACACCGGGGAGCTGTTTTTT | CASSLKQGDTGELFF | NA | TRBJ2-2 | TRBV7-9 | NA
TGTGCCAGCAGCCTCCACAGGTACTCCGAGCAGTACTTC | CASSLHRYSEQYF | NA | TRBJ2-7 | TRBV7-2 | NA
TGCAGCGTTGCGGGATATAGCAATCAGCCCCAGCATTTT | CSVAGYSNQPQHF | NA | TRBJ1-5 | TRBV29-1 | NA
TGTGCCTGGAGTGTTCGGGAGAATGGCTACACCTTC | CAWSVRENGYTF | NA | TRBJ1-2 | TRBV30 | NA
TGTGCCAGCAGGCGACAGGTTTCGGTGGAGACCCAGTACTTC | CASRRQVSVETQYF | NA | TRBJ2-5 | TRBV6-5 | once